This entry concerns a single T cell receptor beta chain. The PCR ran on 60 Vbeta and 13 Jbeta primers. Clones were sequenced by immunoSEQ multiplex PCR, and TCRdb holds only the in-frame ones, with some missing. The sample has roughly 200,000 clones; roughly 85% are singletons. The sample belongs to a study of cytomegalovirus exposure and HLA in healthy donors. Material for sequencing was PBMCs. The origin of this receptor is a woman aged 30 to 39 in good health and CMV-seropositive.

The CDR3: CASGRGSADTQYF. The CDR3 DNA sequence: TGTGCCAGCGGTAGAGGTTCGGCAGATACGCAGTATTTT. This sequence joins TRBV11-3 and TRBJ2-3; D is undetermined. The germline V gene has CDR1 SGHNT and CDR2 YENEEA. Trimming removed 8 bases from V and 4 bases from J, with 13 bases in between. This CDR3 region has 13 residues.